The next 28 T cell receptor beta chains were all read from a single sample in a study of control samples from healthy donors and cancer patients. Clones were sequenced by immunoSEQ multiplex PCR, and TCRdb holds only the in-frame ones, with some missing. The sample lists tens of thousands of clones, 90% occurring once. Material: blood. The receptors were sampled from a woman in her late teens or twenties in good health.

In this sample, this clone turned up once. DNA for the CDR3: TGTGCCAGCAGCTTAGGGGTCAGGGTCTTATGGCACGAGCAGTACTTC. As protein: CASSLGVRVLWHEQYF. This sequence joins TRBV11-2 and TRBJ2-7; a possible D gene is TRBD1 (5 bases). Germline CDR1 reads SGHAT; CDR2 reads FQNNGV. CDR3 length: 16 amino acids. The ends were cut back, 1 base at V and 5 bases at J, with 18 bases in the middle.

V usage is TRBV3-1 (or the pseudogene TRBV3-2) and J usage is TRBJ1-2; D gene unclear. Germline V CDR1 and CDR2: LGHDT, YNNKEL (reference sequence). The CDR3 loop spans 14 amino acids. Trimming pared 4 bases from V and 5 bases from J, leaving 14 bases between. The CDR3 reads CASSPGRGRYGYTF. CDR3 DNA: TGTGCCAGCAGCCCTGGACGTGGGAGATATGGCTACACCTTC.

The chain joins TRBV2 to TRBJ2-3; 8 nucleotides match TRBD2. The V and J ends lost 7 bases and 2 bases, in that order; junction bases with no gene match: 5. Germline-derived CDR1 and CDR2 are SNHLY and FYNNEI. The CDR3 covers 14 residues. Here the CDR3 reads CASTKTSATDTQYF. For the CDR3, the DNA is TGTGCCAGCACCAAGACTAGCGCCACAGATACGCAGTATTTT.

The rearrangement links TRBV4-2 to TRBJ1-1; TRBD1 is a possible D gene (5 bases). The length of the CDR3 is 15 residues. V was trimmed by 0 bases and J by 1 base, leaving 9 bases between them. CDR1 LGHNA and CDR2 YNFKEQ come from the germline V gene. The CDR3 spells CASSQDDRGNTEAFF. CDR3 nucleotides: TGTGCCAGCAGCCAAGACGATAGGGGGAACACTGAAGCTTTCTTT.

This chain joins TRBV7-8 and TRBJ1-4; TRBD1 might be the D (6 bases). V lost 4 bases to trimming and J lost 8 bases, with 17 bases between them. The V gene's germline CDR1 is SGHVS and CDR2 FQNEAQ. The CDR3 consists of 15 residues. CDR3 region: CASSSTSGVREKLFF. The CDR3 bases are TGTGCCAGCAGCTCAACATCAGGGGTTAGAGAAAAACTGTTTTTT. Full variable domain (remainder filled in from reference TRBV7-8 and TRBJ1-4): GAGVSQSPRYKVAKRGQDVALRCDPISGHVSLFWYQQALGQGPEFLTYFQNEAQLDKSGLPSDRFFAERPEGSVSTLKIQRTQQEDSAVYLCASSSTSGVREKLFFGSGTQLSVL.

V is TRBV19 and J is TRBJ1-2; D is perhaps TRBD1 (6 bases). Germline values: CDR1 LNHDA, CDR2 SQIVND (reference sequence). Trimming pared 8 bases from V and 5 bases from J, leaving 15 bases between. The CDR3 covers 13 residues. The CDR3 DNA is TGTGCCAGTGCCAAGGACAGCGCATATGGCTACACCTTC. It codes for CASAKDSAYGYTF. Full variable domain (rest looked up from reference TRBV19 and TRBJ1-2): DGGITQSPKYLFRKEGQNVTLSCEQNLNHDAMYWYRQDPGQGLRLIYYSQIVNDFQKGDIAEGYSVSREKKESFPLTVTSAQKNPTAFYLCASAKDSAYGYTFGSGTRLTVV.

This rearrangement joins TRBV6-2 or TRBV6-3 to TRBJ1-1, with a weak D call TRBD1 (5 bases). This CDR3 contains 12 residues. Trimming took off 5 bases at V and 6 bases at J, with 10 bases between the two ends. Germline CDR1 reads MNHEY; CDR2 reads SVGEGT. The chain's CDR3 is CASSPRQPEAFF. CDR3 DNA sequence: TGTGCCAGCAGTCCCCGACAGCCTGAAGCTTTCTTT.

This clone was observed once. The chain uses TRBV10-3 and TRBJ2-1; D remains unclear. The CDR3 contains 11 residues. The germline V gene has CDR1 ENHRY and CDR2 SYGVKD. V lost 0 bases, J lost 8 bases, and 2 bases lay in between. CDR3 in DNA: TGTGCCATCAGTGAGTCTGATGAGCAGTTCTTC. Its translation is CAISESDEQFF.

In its sample, this clone was seen a few times. The gene calls are TRBV7-2 and TRBJ1-1, with TRBD1 matching over 7 bases. CDR1 is SGHTA and CDR2 is FQGNSA in the germline V gene. The trim removed 2 bases at V and 0 bases at J, leaving 6 bases unmatched. This CDR3 comprises 16 residues. DNA of the CDR3: TGTGCCAGCAGCTTATGGGGGACAGATATGAACACTGAAGCTTTCTTT. It encodes CASSLWGTDMNTEAFF. The whole variable domain, remainder taken from reference TRBV7-2 and TRBJ1-1, is GAGVSQSPSNKVTEKGKDVELRCDPISGHTALYWYRQSLGQGLEFLIYFQGNSAPDKSGLPSDRFSAERTGGSVSTLTIQRTQQEDSAVYLCASSLWGTDMNTEAFFGQGTRLTVV.

The chain employs TRBV6-2 or TRBV6-3 and TRBJ2-1; D not certain. Trimming took off 4 bases at V and 3 bases at J, with 10 bases between the two ends. Germline V lookup: CDR1 MNHEY, CDR2 SVGEGT. This CDR3 spans 14 amino acids. CDR3 amino acids: CASSFYPGYNEQFF. The CDR3 DNA reads TGTGCCAGCAGTTTCTACCCTGGCTACAATGAGCAGTTCTTC.

The gene calls are TRBV19 and TRBJ1-2; no clear D gene. Germline V CDR1 and CDR2: LNHDA, SQIVND (reference sequence). The CDR3 has 13 residues. V was shortened by 0 bases and J by 4 bases, with 6 bases between the two germline ends. The CDR3 DNA reads TGTGCCAGTAGTATAGAGTCGATCTATGGCTACACCTTC. It encodes CASSIESIYGYTF. The whole variable domain, remainder taken from reference TRBV19 and TRBJ1-2, is DGGITQSPKYLFRKEGQNVTLSCEQNLNHDAMYWYRQDPGQGLRLIYYSQIVNDFQKGDIAEGYSVSREKKESFPLTVTSAQKNPTAFYLCASSIESIYGYTFGSGTRLTVV.

The chain links TRBV2 to TRBJ1-4; D is possibly TRBD1 (5 bases). The CDR3 has 15 residues. Germline V gene data show CDR1 as SNHLY and CDR2 as FYNNEI. Trimming took 3 bases from V and 4 from J, leaving 12 bases between them. The CDR3 is CASSDGRDGNEKLFF. In DNA form, the CDR3 reads TGTGCCAGCAGTGATGGGCGGGACGGTAATGAAAAACTGTTTTTT.

This chain links TRBV6-5 with TRBJ2-1; D is possibly TRBD1 or TRBD2 (5 bases each). The CDR3 runs to 15 residues. Per germline, CDR1 MNHEY and CDR2 SVGAGI. The germline V and J ends were trimmed by 6 bases and 4 bases, with 16 bases remaining between them. Here the CDR3 reads CASSPPGGPYNEQFF. The DNA of the CDR3 is TGTGCCAGCAGCCCCCCTGGGGGACCGTACAATGAGCAGTTCTTC.

The chain recombines TRBV27 with TRBJ1-1; 7 bases match TRBD1. The length of the CDR3 is 13 residues. The germline gives CDR1 MNHEY, CDR2 SMNVEV (reference sequence). V dropped 10 bases and J dropped 0; count of bases not matched to a gene: 5. The CDR3 loop is CATQGVLNTEAFF. CDR3 DNA sequence: TGTGCCACCCAGGGGGTTCTGAACACTGAAGCTTTCTTT.

The J gene is TRBJ2-3, the V gene TRBV6-6, with 10 bases identical to TRBD2. Per germline, CDR1 MNHNY and CDR2 SVGAGI (reference sequence). This CDR3 has 15 residues. V trimming: 5 bases; J trimming: 4 bases; junction bases outside the gene matches: 6. For the CDR3, the DNA is TGTGCCAGCAGTACAGCGGGGGGGATGGCAGATACGCAGTATTTT. As protein: CASSTAGGMADTQYF.

The chain combines TRBV5-1 with TRBJ2-7; D may be TRBD1 (5 bases). This CDR3 has 14 amino acids. V gave up 4 bases and J gave up 0 bases, with 11 bases separating them. The germline V gene has CDR1 SGHRS and CDR2 YFSETQ. CDR3 amino acids: CASSPRQSSYEQYF. In DNA form, the CDR3 reads TGCGCCAGCAGCCCCAGACAGTCCTCCTACGAGCAGTACTTC.

The gene calls are TRBV9 and TRBJ2-2, with a weak D call TRBD2 (6 bases). Between the trimmed V and J ends, which lost 4 bases and 2 bases, there was a span of 18 bases. The CDR3 length is 17 residues. CDR1 SGDLS and CDR2 YYNGEE come from the germline V gene. The CDR3 DNA reads as TGTGCCAGCAGCTCTATCGGGACTCTCATAAACACCGGGGAGCTGTTTTTT. Encoded protein: CASSSIGTLINTGELFF.

The V gene is TRBV5-1, the J gene TRBJ2-5; tentative D call: TRBD2 (6 bases). CDR1 is SGHRS, CDR2 YFSETQ, per germline. Trimming shortened V by 0 bases and J by 3 bases, and 9 bases separated the two germline ends. This CDR3 spans 14 amino acids. CDR3 in DNA: TGCGCCAGCAGCTTGGCCGGGGGAGAAGAGACCCAGTACTTC. Translation gives CASSLAGGEETQYF.

The CDR3: CASSIVAGANVLTF. The CDR3 nucleotides read TGTGCCAGTAGTATAGTAGCTGGGGCCAACGTCCTGACTTTC. The chain recombines TRBV19 with TRBJ2-6; D not certain. In germline, CDR1 is LNHDA, CDR2 SQIVND (reference sequence). The ends were cut back, 1 base at V and 2 bases at J, with 3 bases in the middle. This CDR3 has 14 amino acids.

The chain has TRBV29-1 and TRBJ1-1, with no clear D. The V and J ends lost 8 bases and 2 bases respectively, with 15 bases between them. Germline V gene lookup returns CDR1 SQVTM and CDR2 ANQGSEA. The CDR3 covers 13 residues. The CDR3 is CSIRPGGNTEAFF. CDR3 coding DNA: TGCAGCATACGACCGGGAGGAAACACTGAAGCTTTCTTT.

The chain has TRBV5-1 and TRBJ1-2, with TRBD1 matching 7 bases. The V segment lost 0 bases and the J segment 2 bases; nucleotides outside the gene matches: 10. This CDR3 is 17 amino acids long. Germline loops: CDR1 SGHRS, CDR2 YFSETQ. CDR3 protein: CASSLVAGGNLNYGYTF. Here the CDR3 DNA reads TGCGCCAGCAGCTTGGTGGCAGGGGGGAACTTAAACTATGGCTACACCTTC.

The chain couples TRBV11-2 to TRBJ1-3; TRBD1 matches at 8 bases. Germline trimming cut 4 bases from V and 4 bases from J; bases unmatched to any gene: 6. Germline loops: CDR1 SGHAT, CDR2 FQNNGV. This CDR3 has 15 residues. The CDR3 region is CASSSSTGAGNTIYF. Here the CDR3 DNA reads TGTGCCAGCAGCTCCTCGACAGGGGCGGGAAACACCATATATTTT.

The chain combines TRBV6-5 with TRBJ1-6; the D is unclear. This CDR3 contains 12 residues. Germline V gene data show CDR1 as MNHEY and CDR2 as SVGAGI. V lost 7 bases to trimming and J lost 6 bases, with 7 bases between them. The CDR3 region is CASILGNSPLHF. In nucleotides, the CDR3 is TGTGCCAGCATTTTAGGTAATTCACCCCTCCACTTT.

The chain carries TRBV9 and TRBJ2-7; possibly TRBD1 for D (5 bases). From germline, CDR1 is SGDLS and CDR2 YYNGEE. V was cut by 0 bases and J by 3 bases, with 19 bases left in between. This CDR3 is 17 amino acids long. The CDR3 sequence: CASSVGSRQGLVYEQYF. For the CDR3, the DNA is TGTGCCAGCAGCGTAGGATCCCGGCAGGGTCTGGTCTACGAGCAGTACTTC.

The CDR3 sequence: CASSHPNERANYGYTF. The CDR3 DNA is TGCGCCAGCAGCCACCCCAACGAACGAGCTAACTATGGCTACACCTTC. The rearrangement links TRBV4-1 to TRBJ1-2; D call uncertain. The CDR3 spans 16 residues. The V gene lost 3 bases and the J gene lost 0 bases, with 14 bases spanning the gap. Germline V CDR1 and CDR2: MGHRA, YSYEKL.

The genes are TRBV27 and TRBJ1-6, with 7 nucleotides matching TRBD1. Trimming at V came to 3 bases and at J to 7 bases, leaving 3 bases not matched to a gene. The CDR3 extends over 14 amino acids. Germline lookup yields CDR1 MNHEY and CDR2 SMNVEV (reference sequence). The CDR3 here is CASSLTGTNSPLHF. In DNA, the CDR3 is TGTGCCAGCAGTTTGACAGGGACAAATTCACCCCTCCACTTT.

The chain carries TRBV6-6 and TRBJ2-7; the D call may be TRBD1 or TRBD2 (5 bases each). Germline V gene sequence: CDR1 MNHNY, CDR2 SVGAGI (reference sequence). This CDR3 spans 14 amino acids. Between the trimmed V and J ends, which lost 4 bases and 3 bases, there was a span of 13 bases. The CDR3 bases are TGTGCCAGCAGTTCCTTGACTGGGGGCTACGAGCAGTACTTC. This gives the protein CASSSLTGGYEQYF.

V and J are TRBV7-9 and TRBJ2-7, with D tentatively TRBD2 (5 bases). The V and J ends lost 2 bases and 6 bases respectively, with 17 bases between them. The germline V gene encodes CDR1 SEHNR and CDR2 FQNEAQ (reference sequence). The CDR3 is made up of 15 amino acids. The CDR3 DNA is TGTGCCAGCAGCTTAAGCCCAGGCCTTGCGGGCGAGCAGTACTTC. Its translation: CASSLSPGLAGEQYF.